The 24 T cell receptor beta chains listed next were all sequenced from one sample in a study of T cell repertoires in cytomegalovirus infection (dated by TCRdb to the late 2010s). Sequenced using an Illumina HiSeq 1500. The public reads were reprocessed in TCRdb via fastp at Q25 and MiXCR, keeping in-frame beta chains. When rows share a CDR3 protein, they turn into one entry using the most common DNA and genes. This sample gives about 260,000 distinct CDR3 sequences in total; roughly 13% of them show up just once. Clones ranked in the top ten supply 7% to 9.5% of the sample. Sample: PBMCs. The receptor source for this set is a human donor in good health (CMV status not recorded). Some clones in this sample may be carry-over from other donors' samples.

The sample holds a few counts of this clonotype. The rearrangement joins TRBV5-1 to TRBJ2-1; D ambiguous. Germline V CDR1 and CDR2: SGHRS, YFSETQ. V was pared by 5 bases and J by 10 bases, with 13 bases between. The CDR3 consists of 12 residues. The CDR3 sequence is CASSPSGQEQFF. The CDR3 DNA reads as TGCGCCAGCAGTCCTTCGGGTCAGGAGCAGTTCTTC. Combining the CDR3 with reference TRBV5-1 and TRBJ2-1 gives the whole variable domain KAGVTQTPRYLIKTRGQQVTLSCSPISGHRSVSWYQQTPGQGLQFLFEYFSETQRNKGNFPGRFSGRQFSNSRSEMNVSTLELGDSALYLCASSPSGQEQFFGPGTRLTVL.

At least ten counts were recorded for this clonotype. V gene TRBV5-4 combines with J gene TRBJ2-5, with 14 bases lining up with TRBD2. Germline V gene sequence: CDR1 SGHNT, CDR2 YYREEE (reference sequence). The CDR3 length is 16 residues. J gave up 5 bases and V 4 bases, and 7 bases lay outside the gene matches. The DNA for the CDR3 is TGTGCCAGCAGCCGGGGACTAGCGGGGGTTGGCGAGACCCAGTACTTC. This codes for CASSRGLAGVGETQYF.

This clonotype was counted only a few times. This rearrangement joins TRBV2 to TRBJ2-3; D gene ambiguous. Trimming took 4 bases from V and 2 from J, leaving 7 bases between them. There are 13 residues in the CDR3. Germline CDR1 SNHLY, CDR2 FYNNEI. The CDR3 is CASSVFPTDTQYF. The CDR3 DNA reads as TGTGCCAGCAGTGTCTTTCCCACAGATACGCAGTATTTT. Filled out from reference TRBV2 and TRBJ2-3, the complete variable domain reads EPEVTQTPSHQVTQMGQEVILRCVPISNHLYFYWYRQILGQKVEFLVSFYNNEISEKSEIFDDQFSVERPDGSNFTLKIRSTKLEDSAMYFCASSVFPTDTQYFGPGTRLTVL.

This clonotype was counted many times. In nucleotides, the CDR3 is TGTGCCAGCACCTCTGTAGCTAGCCCCGGGGACAGGCGAGTCAATGAAGCTTTCTTT. It codes for CASTSVASPGDRRVNEAFF. The rearrangement uses TRBV7-8 and TRBJ1-1; 8 nucleotides match TRBD1. Trimming took 7 bases from V and 7 from J; bases not matched to a gene: 26. This CDR3 spans 19 amino acids. Germline V CDR1 and CDR2: SGHVS, FQNEAQ.

This clonotype was detected a few times. DNA of the CDR3: TGCGCCAGCAGCCAAGTCAGGACTAACTATGGCTACACCTTC. This gives the protein CASSQVRTNYGYTF. The gene calls are TRBV4-1 and TRBJ1-2; the D is unclear. The V end was cut by 1 base, the J end by 0 bases, with 6 bases between. Germline CDR1 is MGHRA and CDR2 is YSYEKL. The CDR3 contains 14 residues.

V gene TRBV29-1 combines with J gene TRBJ1-5; D unresolved. The V gene's germline CDR1 is SQVTM and CDR2 ANQGSEA. V lost 5 bases to trimming and J lost 2 bases, with 7 bases between them. The CDR3 has 12 residues. CDR3 protein: CSVTIGNQPQHF. The CDR3 coding sequence is TGCAGCGTTACCATAGGCAATCAGCCCCAGCATTTT.

This clonotype came up many times. V usage is TRBV7-2 and J usage is TRBJ1-2; D possibly corresponds to TRBD1 (5 bases). Germline CDR1 is SGHTA and CDR2 is FQGNSA. The CDR3 length is 15 residues. V gave up 2 bases and J gave up 2 bases, with 12 bases separating them. The chain's CDR3 is CASSLKIGANYGYTF. CDR3 nucleotide sequence: TGTGCCAGCAGCTTAAAAATAGGGGCGAACTATGGCTACACCTTC.

This clonotype was counted many times. The chain carries TRBV4-3 and TRBJ2-2; 10 bases are shared with TRBD2. J was trimmed by 6 bases and V by 0 bases; bases with no gene match: 1. Germline V gene data show CDR1 as LGHNA and CDR2 as YSLEER. The CDR3 spans 15 residues. CDR3 sequence: CASSQELAGAGELFF. DNA for the CDR3: TGCGCCAGCAGCCAAGAGCTAGCGGGAGCCGGGGAGCTGTTTTTT.

The V gene is TRBV11-2, the J gene TRBJ1-2, with TRBD1 matching over 9 bases. The trim removed 5 bases at V and 9 bases at J, leaving 19 bases unmatched. Germline CDR1 is SGHAT and CDR2 is FQNNGV. This CDR3 spans 17 amino acids. The CDR3 spells CASSPRTGLGTGFSYTF. The CDR3 region has the DNA TGTGCCAGCAGCCCCCGGACTGGGCTTGGGACAGGGTTCAGCTACACCTTC.

The V gene is TRBV19, the J gene TRBJ1-1; possible D gene TRBD1, 5 bases. This CDR3 region has 14 residues. The V gene's germline CDR1 is LNHDA and CDR2 SQIVND (reference sequence). V lost 4 bases to trimming and J lost 0 bases, with 9 bases between them. CDR3 bases: TGTGCCAGTAGTACCCGGGGCGTGAACACTGAAGCTTTCTTT. Encoded protein: CASSTRGVNTEAFF.

Many counts were recorded for this clonotype. V usage is TRBV6-5 and J usage is TRBJ2-1; 7 bases are a match to TRBD1. After removal of 8 bases from V and 5 bases from J, the junction contained 6 bases not matched to a gene. The CDR3 length is 13 residues. The germline V gene has CDR1 MNHEY and CDR2 SVGAGI. CDR3 protein: CASSRDSNNEQFF. The CDR3, as DNA: TGTGCCAGCTCCCGGGACAGCAACAATGAGCAGTTCTTC.

This clonotype was observed at least ten times. The rearrangement links TRBV7-8 to TRBJ2-5; maybe TRBD1 (6 bases). Germline CDR1 SGHVS, CDR2 FQNEAQ. This CDR3 region has 14 residues. Trimming cost V 3 bases and J 5 bases, with 13 bases left between them. The CDR3: CASSFGTGQETQYF. CDR3 sequence (DNA): TGTGCCAGCAGCTTCGGTACAGGGCAGGAGACCCAGTACTTC.

This clonotype occurred many times. V usage is TRBV10-3 and J usage is TRBJ2-7; weak D call: TRBD2 (6 bases). The CDR3 extends over 13 amino acids. Trimming pared 4 bases from V and 8 bases from J, leaving 15 bases between. From germline, CDR1 is ENHRY and CDR2 SYGVKD. The CDR3 loop reads CAISGREMVKQYF. DNA for the CDR3: TGTGCCATCAGTGGACGGGAGATGGTCAAGCAGTACTTC.

This clonotype came up many times. The V and J genes are TRBV7-6 and TRBJ1-1; D is unclear. V was clipped by 0 bases and J by 8 bases, with 10 bases between them. Germline lookup yields CDR1 SGHVS and CDR2 FNYEAQ. The CDR3 runs to 13 residues. The CDR3: CASSLADSGEAFF. CDR3 DNA: TGTGCCAGCAGCTTAGCGGATTCCGGAGAAGCTTTCTTT.

This chain uses TRBV20-1 with TRBJ2-7; tentative D call: TRBD2 (6 bases). V was pared by 3 bases and J by 4 bases, with 19 bases between. Germline CDR1 is DFQATT and CDR2 is SNEGSKA (reference sequence). The CDR3 loop spans 15 amino acids. The CDR3 is CSARRPGRPQYEQYF. CDR3 sequence (DNA): TGCAGTGCTAGGCGGCCAGGGAGGCCCCAATACGAGCAGTACTTC.

This clonotype was recorded many times. The chain employs TRBV20-1 and TRBJ1-1; unclear D gene. The CDR3 contains 13 residues. V lost 0 bases and J 0 bases, leaving 5 bases between the germline ends. Germline values: CDR1 DFQATT, CDR2 SNEGSKA (reference sequence). The CDR3 DNA is TGCAGTGCTAGAGACCGTATGAACACTGAAGCTTTCTTT. This encodes CSARDRMNTEAFF.

This clonotype was seen at least ten times. The chain employs TRBV7-2 and TRBJ1-1, with D possibly TRBD1 on 5 matching bases. The CDR3 has 13 amino acids. Trimming shortened V by 5 bases and J by 3 bases, and 10 bases separated the two germline ends. Germline CDR1 SGHTA, CDR2 FQGNSA. The CDR3 bases are TGTGCCAGCAGCGCAGACAGTTACACTGAAGCTTTCTTT. Protein sequence: CASSADSYTEAFF.

This clonotype came up a few times. The chain combines TRBV2 with TRBJ2-3; D gene ambiguous. This CDR3 region has 14 residues. V gave up 2 bases and J gave up 5 bases, with 11 bases separating them. The germline V gene encodes CDR1 SNHLY and CDR2 FYNNEI. CDR3 protein: CASSESSLEDTQYF. The DNA for the CDR3 is TGTGCCAGCAGTGAATCCTCCCTGGAAGATACGCAGTATTTT.

V is TRBV23-1 and J is TRBJ2-5; perhaps TRBD2 as D (5 bases). TRBV23-1 is an open reading frame whose function is uncertain. Trimming pared 1 base from V and 5 bases from J, leaving 17 bases between. CDR3 size: 16 residues. The CDR3 protein is CASSQLGGFTGETQYF. CDR3 coding DNA: TGCGCCAGCAGTCAATTAGGAGGCTTTACGGGGGAGACCCAGTACTTC.

At least ten counts were recorded for this clonotype. The chain couples TRBV12-3 or TRBV12-4 to TRBJ1-4, with D perhaps TRBD1 (5 bases). There are 13 residues in the CDR3. V was clipped by 6 bases and J by 2 bases, with 7 bases between them. In DNA form, the CDR3 reads TGTGCCAGCAGCGACAGTACTAATGAAAAACTGTTTTTT. As protein: CASSDSTNEKLFF.

The gene calls are TRBV7-2 and TRBJ2-7; 9 bases map to TRBD2. CDR3 length: 15 amino acids. Germline V lookup: CDR1 SGHTA, CDR2 FQGNSA. V was clipped by 4 bases and J by 5 bases; unmatched bases: 9. In nucleotides, the CDR3 is TGTGCCAGCAGCTCCTACCAAGGCGGGAGGGACGAGCAGTACTTC. This encodes CASSSYQGGRDEQYF.

This clonotype was seen a few times. The chain couples TRBV11-2 to TRBJ2-2; unclear D gene. Germline loops: CDR1 SGHAT, CDR2 FQNNGV. V lost 2 bases and J lost 6, with 4 bases in between. The CDR3 is 12 amino acids. The CDR3 DNA reads TGTGCCAGCAGCTTAATGTCCGGGGAGCTGTTTTTT. Translated: CASSLMSGELFF.

This clonotype showed up many times. CDR3 sequence reads: CASSEWGVLSGGAFF. For the CDR3, the DNA is TGTGCCAGCAGCGAGTGGGGGGTTCTATCGGGCGGAGCTTTCTTT. This chain links TRBV7-2 with TRBJ1-1; D is possibly TRBD1 (5 bases). The CDR3 totals 15 residues. CDR1 is SGHTA and CDR2 is FQGNSA in the germline V gene. V shed 5 bases and J shed 10 bases, with 23 bases lying between them.

This clonotype came up many times. The chain employs TRBV28 and TRBJ2-3, with TRBD2 identical over 10 bases. V was pared by 3 bases and J by 2 bases, with 14 bases of the junction left unmatched. Per the germline V gene, CDR1 is MDHEN and CDR2 is SYDVKM. The CDR3 loop spans 19 amino acids. The CDR3 sequence: CASSLYLAGVQSLTDTQYF. The CDR3, as DNA: TGTGCCAGCAGTTTGTATCTAGCGGGAGTTCAGTCCCTCACAGATACGCAGTATTTT.